This T cell receptor (beta chain) emerged from a study of blood T cells in healthy people across ages (dated by TCRdb to between 2015 and 2017). About the full investigation: In model experiments, template switching captured roughly one uniquely barcoded TCR beta cDNA molecule for every two T cells. Using deep sequencing normalized with unique cDNA molecular identifiers, the study measured how TCR beta repertoire diversity changes with age. Donors were grouped into four age groups: young (average roughly 15 years), middle-aged (39), aged (around 60) and long-lived (approximately 82). To avoid experimental bias, donors of different ages were randomly spread across the sequencing lanes. For two donors (one aged 18 to 29 and one aged 80 or older), the study analyzed two additional independent replicas of 1 million unique cDNA reads from the same blood draw.

Overall study results and their limits: Because profiling used bulk unsorted PBMCs, naive and antigen-experienced compartments could not be compared conclusively. Observed TCR beta diversity per million T cells fell roughly linearly with age, and a significant reduction was already apparent by age roughly 40. Compared with the aged group, the long-lived group had more naive CD4+ T cells, fewer expanded clones and increased TCR diversity, suggesting age selection. Total diversity estimates from one million sequenced T cells were considered lower bounds and underestimates. Because donor CMV infection status was unknown, age-related changes in expanded clonotypes were potentially confounded. There was a strong correlation between observed TCR beta diversity and the percentage of naive T cells measured by flow cytometry.

In regard to this clonotype: It lacks a known antigen. Base qualities are not provided; no much larger clone lies one nucleotide away.

Libraries were constructed by 5' RACE. A second roughly 6 to 11 cycle PCR used a sample-barcoded 5' primer and a J-beta primer mix. A unique molecular identifier was introduced onto each TCR beta cDNA molecule by a template-switch 5' adaptor carrying 12 random nucleotides. Each sample yielded at least 3 million CDR3-containing paired-end reads. First-strand cDNA was synthesized from all RNA with the Mint cDNA synthesis kit, primed by a TRBC-specific oligonucleotide. After uracil-DNA glycosylase treatment, a first 18-cycle PCR used universal primers M1SS and BC2_uni_R on all cDNA. The published analysis was carried out like this. Each sample was normalized by randomly selecting 1 million high-quality reads, each carrying a distinct molecular identifier. Instead of being binned into consensus sequences, reads with shared molecular identifiers were discarded. MiTCR, set to a Q25 quality threshold and the strictest error-elimination algorithm, was used for CDR3 identification, clonotype clustering and error correction. A nonparametric unseen species model using Euler transformation provided a lower-bound estimate of total TCR beta diversity. TCRdb applied fastp at Q25 and MiXCR to the public reads, then kept only in-frame beta chains. Entries that share a CDR3 protein sequence are merged under the most common genes and DNA. The V and J calls reflect TCRdb's pipeline rather than the authors' work. This sample gives some 1.8 million distinct CDR3 sequences in total; about 39% of them show up just once. The top ten hold 23% of the sample.

Donors were 30 to 45 systemically healthy Caucasian individuals from Russia aged roughly 6 to 95 years. About 10 milliliters of peripheral blood were drawn from each donor into EDTA-treated Vacutainer tubes. Ficoll-Paque density-gradient centrifugation was used to isolate PBMCs, with at least 6.5 million per sample. Total RNA, at least 6 micrograms per sample, was extracted from PBMCs with Trizol reagent. For every donor, an aliquot of PBMCs went through flow cytometry to measure the percentages of naive CD45RAhigh/CD27high T cells. The sequenced sample was blood. The receptor was derived from a human donor in good health.

The DNA sequence is as follows: TGTGCCAGCAGCTTGCGTCATTACTACGAGCAGTACTTC. Its coded protein is CASSLRHYYEQYF. The chain joins TRBV5-5 to TRBJ2-7; no confident D gene assignment can be made. A distance of 8 bases separates the germline ends of V and J, which lose 1 base and 3 bases respectively. From a lookup of the germline V gene (reference sequence), CDR1 and CDR2 are SGHKS and YYEKEE. Including the terminal cysteine and phenylalanine, the CDR3 comprises 13 residues. Only the CDR3 part of the read is kept: 39 bases, read in frame from the first base.